The 2 T cell receptor beta chains below come from one sample, sequenced in a study of regulatory T cells in long-lasting Graves disease (dated by TCRdb to 2020 to 2023). Receptors were amplified or captured by multiplex PCR. For sequencing, an Illumina HiSeq 4000 was employed. TCR beta libraries were built with iRepertoire HTBI primers and Arm-PCR amplification of CDR3 regions. TCRdb cleaned the public reads at Q25 with fastp, built clones with MiXCR and kept in-frame beta chains. A single entry per CDR3 protein holds the most common genes and DNA from its merged rows. The sample yields 400,000 to 500,000 distinct CDR3 sequences; about 15% were counted once. Roughly 8% of the sample lies in the top ten. The time point label here, explained by the study, means: newly diagnosed GD, antithyroid drugs for less than 3 months. For both TCR sequencing and RNA sequencing, RNA was extracted from PBMCs using TRIzol.

These data also formed part of another study, on T cells in Graves' hyperthyroidism and ophthalmopathy.

The specimen was peripheral blood mononuclear cells (PBMCs), collected at new diagnosis, from a patient treated with antithyroid drugs. All receptors come from a woman in her forties with Graves disease. Donor details come from another sample of the same person, matched by shared clones.

This clonotype was seen many times. The gene calls are TRBV11-2 and TRBJ2-7; possible D gene TRBD2, 6 bases. The germline CDR1 and CDR2 sequences are SGHAT and FQNNGV. The CDR3 runs 14 residues. Trimming cost V 1 base and J 0 bases, with 7 bases left between them. CDR3 sequence reads: CASSLVADSYEQYF. The CDR3, as DNA: TGTGCCAGCAGCTTAGTAGCGGACTCCTACGAGCAGTACTTC.

J is TRBJ2-1 and V is TRBV14; the match to TRBD2 covers 16 bases. The V gene end was trimmed by 0 bases and the J gene end by 5 bases; junction bases not matched to a gene: 7. Germline CDR1 and CDR2: SGHDN and FVKESK. CDR3 size: 19 residues. CDR3 sequence (DNA): TGTGCCAGCAGCCAAGACCCCGGGACTAGCGGGAGGGCCCACAATGAGCAGTTCTTC. This codes for CASSQDPGTSGRAHNEQFF.